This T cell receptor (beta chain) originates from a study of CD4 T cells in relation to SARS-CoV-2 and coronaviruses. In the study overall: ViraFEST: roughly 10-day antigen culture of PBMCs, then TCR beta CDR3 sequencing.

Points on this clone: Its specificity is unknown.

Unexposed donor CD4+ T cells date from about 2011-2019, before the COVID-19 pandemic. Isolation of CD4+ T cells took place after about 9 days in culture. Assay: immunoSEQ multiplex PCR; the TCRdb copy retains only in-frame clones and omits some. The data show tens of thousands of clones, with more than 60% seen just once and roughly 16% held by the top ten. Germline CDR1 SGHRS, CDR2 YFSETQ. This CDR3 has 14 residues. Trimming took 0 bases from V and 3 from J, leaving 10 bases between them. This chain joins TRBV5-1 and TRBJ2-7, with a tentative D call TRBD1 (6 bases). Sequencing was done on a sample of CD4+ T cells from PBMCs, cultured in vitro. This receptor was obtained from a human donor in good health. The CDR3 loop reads CASSLEGRGYEQYF. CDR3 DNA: TGCGCCAGCAGCTTGGAGGGCAGGGGCTACGAGCAGTACTTC. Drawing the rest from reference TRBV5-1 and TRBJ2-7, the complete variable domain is KAGVTQTPRYLIKTRGQQVTLSCSPISGHRSVSWYQQTPGQGLQFLFEYFSETQRNKGNFPGRFSGRQFSNSRSEMNVSTLELGDSALYLCASSLEGRGYEQYFGPGTRLTVT.